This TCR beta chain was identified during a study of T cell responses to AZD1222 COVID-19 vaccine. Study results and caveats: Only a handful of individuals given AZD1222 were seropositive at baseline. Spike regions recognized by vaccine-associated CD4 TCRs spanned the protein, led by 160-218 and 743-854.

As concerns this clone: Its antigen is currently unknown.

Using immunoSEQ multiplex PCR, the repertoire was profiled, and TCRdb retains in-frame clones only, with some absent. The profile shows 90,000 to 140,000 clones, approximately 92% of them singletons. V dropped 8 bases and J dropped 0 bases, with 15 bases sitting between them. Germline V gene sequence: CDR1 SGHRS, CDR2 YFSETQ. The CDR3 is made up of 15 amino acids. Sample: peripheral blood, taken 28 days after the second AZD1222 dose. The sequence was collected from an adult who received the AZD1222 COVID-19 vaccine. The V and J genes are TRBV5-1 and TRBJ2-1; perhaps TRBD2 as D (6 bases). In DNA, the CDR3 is TGCGCCAGTTCATTCGACGGGAGCTCCTACAATGAGCAGTTCTTC. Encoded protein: CASSFDGSSYNEQFF.